This is a list of T cell receptor beta chains from one sample in a study of CD8 T cells in Susac syndrome. Each CDR3 protein gets one entry after TCRdb re-called the immunoSEQ multiplex PCR reads with MiXCR. The sample lists some 190,000 distinct CDR3 sequences; under 97% were seen once. The sample comprised CD4+ T cells from PBMCs. These receptor sequences come from a human donor with multiple sclerosis. The CDR3 runs from the conserved cysteine through the conserved F or W. Each record gives: CDR3 length, D gene, J gene, V gene, clone size, CDR3 DNA, CDR3 protein. A D gene is named only where the DNA matches it firmly. Not all rows give a size; the values are once, few, many and, for expanded clones, a class.

15 - TRBJ1-4 TRBV7-9 once TGTGCCAGCAGCCCCACCCTTGGGATTAATGAAAAACTGTTTTTT CASSPTLGINEKLFF
15 - TRBJ2-1 TRBV14 once TGTGCCAGCAGCCAATGGGTCTCCGAGGGCAATGAGCAGTTCTTC CASSQWVSEGNEQFF
16 TRBD1 TRBJ1-2 TRBV10-3 - TGTGCCATCAGTGATCGGACAGGTGAATTGTGGCGTGGCTACACCTTC CAISDRTGELWRGYTF
13 - TRBJ2-7 TRBV29-1 - TGCAGCGTGGGCACGAGGGGAACCTACGAGCAGTACTTC CSVGTRGTYEQYF
11 - TRBJ2-7 TRBV30 - TGTGCCGGTTATGACCGTTACGAGCAGTACTTC CAGYDRYEQYF
16 - TRBJ1-6 TRBV12-3/TRBV12-4 - TGTGCCAGCAGTTTTAACCGGCTGGGGAATAATTCACCCCTCCACTTT CASSFNRLGNNSPLHF
15 - TRBJ2-1 TRBV7-9 - TGTGCCAGCAGCCGCCTCGGCAGAGGGGCTGATGAGCAGTTCTTC CASSRLGRGADEQFF
14 - TRBJ1-6 TRBV7-6 - TGTGCCAGCAGCTTAGTGGACTACAATTCACCCCTCCACTTT CASSLVDYNSPLHF
16 - TRBJ1-5 TRBV12-3/TRBV12-4 - TGTGCCAGCAGCCAGACCCCGGGCAGGAACAATCAGCCCCAGCATTTT CASSQTPGRNNQPQHF
14 - TRBJ1-1 TRBV5-1 - TGCGCCAGCAGCCGGACACCCGGACAGAGCGAAGCTTTCTTT CASSRTPGQSEAFF
11 - TRBJ1-2 TRBV30 few TGTGCCTGGACCACCGGGAATGGCTACACCTTC CAWTTGNGYTF
12 - TRBJ1-1 TRBV29-1 - TGCAGCGGGGCAGAGACGAACACTGAAGCTTTCTTT CSGAETNTEAFF
13 - TRBJ1-2 TRBV5-6 - TGTGCCAGCAGCTTGCGGCCCGCCAGCGGCTACACCTTC CASSLRPASGYTF
15 - TRBJ2-5 TRBV20-1 - TGCAGTGCTAGTCGGGTGGGGGGGCCGTTGGAGACCCAGTACTTC CSASRVGGPLETQYF
17 TRBD2 TRBJ2-1 TRBV4-2 once TGTGCCAGCAGCCAAGCGGGGGGACGCAGCCCCTACAATGAGCAGTTCTTC CASSQAGGRSPYNEQFF
15 TRBD1 TRBJ1-3 TRBV9 - TGTGCCAGCAGCGTTCAGGGGGCGCGGGGAAACACCATATATTTT CASSVQGARGNTIYF
11 - TRBJ1-2 TRBV30 - TGTGCCTGGAGTACTTTCTATGGCTACACCTTC CAWSTFYGYTF
16 TRBD1 TRBJ1-6 TRBV27 - TGTGCCAGCAAAAGGAACTTAGGGACAGTCACCTCACCCCTCCACTTT CASKRNLGTVTSPLHF
13 TRBD1 TRBJ1-4 TRBV7-2 - TGTGCCAGCAGCAGACAAAGACAGGGCAACCTAGTATTT CASSRQRQGNLVF
15 - TRBJ1-5 TRBV18 once TGTGCCAGCTCACCTTCGGCAGGGGGCAATCAGCCCCAGCATTTT CASSPSAGGNQPQHF
15 - TRBJ2-3 TRBV10-3 - TGTGCCATCAGTGCGGTTTCTCGGGACACAGATACGCAGTATTTT CAISAVSRDTDTQYF
15 TRBD1 TRBJ1-5 TRBV30 - TGTGCCTGGAGTCGGGAGGGACAGAGCAATCAGCCCCAGCATTTT CAWSREGQSNQPQHF
14 - TRBJ1-6 TRBV12-3/TRBV12-4 - TGTGCCAGCAGTTTGGGGGTGGCTGGTTCACCCCTCCACTTT CASSLGVAGSPLHF
17 - TRBJ1-2 TRBV4-2 - TGTGCCAGCAGCCAAGAGGTCAGTGGCACATTCGTCTATGGCTACACCTTC CASSQEVSGTFVYGYTF
16 - TRBJ2-3 TRBV4-3 once TGCGCCAGCAGCCACAGCCGGGACTCAGGAGCAGATACGCAGTATTTT CASSHSRDSGADTQYF
12 - TRBJ2-3 TRBV7-2 - TGTGCCAGCAGCCGCGGGACAGATACGCAGTATTTT CASSRGTDTQYF
11 - TRBJ1-2 TRBV12-3/TRBV12-4 - TGTGCCAGCGGGTGGACTCTTGGCTACACCTTC CASGWTLGYTF
15 - TRBJ1-2 TRBV5-6 - TGTGCCAGCAGCTTGGATTCAGGTGGGGACTATGGCTACACCTTC CASSLDSGGDYGYTF
13 - TRBJ2-1 TRBV29-1 - TGCAGCGGGGATCAGAGGTCCTACAATGAGCAGTTCTTC CSGDQRSYNEQFF
13 - TRBJ2-7 TRBV13 - TGTGCCAGCAGCGCCGGGGCCTCCTACGAGCAGTACTTC CASSAGASYEQYF
17 TRBD1 TRBJ1-6 TRBV9 - TGTGCCAGCAGCGTAGGACCCCAGGGGGGATATAATTCACCCCTCCACTTT CASSVGPQGGYNSPLHF
15 - TRBJ2-3 TRBV18 - TGTGCCAGCGCGGTACTTCCGACGAGTACAGATACGCAGTATTTT CASAVLPTSTDTQYF
12 - TRBJ2-7 TRBV29-1 - TGCAGTGGGGCCACAGTGGACTACGAGCAGTACTTC CSGATVDYEQYF
15 TRBD1 TRBJ1-1 TRBV14 - TGTGCCAGCAGCCAACAACAGGGGGGTGGCACTGAAGCTTTCTTT CASSQQQGGGTEAFF
16 TRBD2 TRBJ2-3 TRBV15 - TGTGCCACCAGCAGGTCCGGGACTAGCGACACAGATACGCAGTATTTT CATSRSGTSDTDTQYF
14 TRBD1 TRBJ1-5 TRBV20-1 - TGCAGTGCCCCGGACAGGGGGAAGGGTCAGCCCCAGCATTTT CSAPDRGKGQPQHF
12 - TRBJ2-7 TRBV29-1 - TGCAGCGCCCGCTCGACCAACTACGAGCAGTACTTC CSARSTNYEQYF
15 - TRBJ1-2 TRBV3-1 - TGTGCCAGCAGCCGCCGATGGGACCTCAACTATGGCTACACCTTC CASSRRWDLNYGYTF
13 - TRBJ2-7 TRBV6-6 - TGTGCCAGCAGCGAACTAGAGTACTACGAGCAGTACTTC CASSELEYYEQYF